A selection of T cell receptor beta chains follows, all from one sample in a study of blood T cell repertoires in COVID-19. Profiled with immunoSEQ multiplex PCR; TCRdb holds only in-frame clones, not every one. This table holds roughly 130,000 clones, around nine tenths found once. Sequencing was done on a sample of PBMCs or T cells enriched from blood (not recorded which). The receptors stem from a woman aged 45-59 years who had recovered from COVID-19. Both conserved end residues are part of each CDR3. A D gene is named only where the DNA matches it firmly. Some rows mark clone size as missing; the rest say once, few, many or name a class of expanded clone.

.	TRBV6-5	TRBJ2-2	TRBD1	CASRGQETGELFF	TGTGCCAGCCGGGGACAGGAGACCGGGGAGCTGTTTTTT
.	TRBV3-1/TRBV3-2	TRBJ1-2	TRBD1	CASSQEWDRGYGYTF	TGTGCCAGCAGCCAAGAGTGGGACAGGGGCTATGGCTACACCTTC
.	TRBV21-1	TRBJ1-6	.	CASSKAHGRLSAMYNSPLHF	TGTGCCAGCAGCAAAGCGCACGGCAGGTTAAGTGCGATGTATAATTCACCCCTCCACTTT
.	TRBV2	TRBJ1-2	TRBD1	CASSKRGQVNNYGYTF	TGTGCCAGCAGTAAAAGGGGACAGGTCAACAACTATGGCTACACCTTC
.	TRBV27	TRBJ2-3	.	CASSWDTTDTQYF	TGTGCCAGCAGTTGGGACACCACAGATACGCAGTATTTT
few	TRBV5-1	TRBJ2-7	TRBD1	CASSPGQAREQYF	TGCGCCAGCAGCCCAGGACAGGCAAGGGAGCAGTACTTC
.	TRBV6-5	TRBJ1-1	.	CASYEVGYAFF	TGTGCCAGCTATGAGGTTGGATACGCTTTCTTT
.	TRBV6-5	TRBJ1-2	TRBD1	CASSYGSGGDYGYTF	TGTGCCAGCAGTTATGGCTCAGGGGGCGACTATGGCTACACCTTC
.	TRBV7-2	TRBJ2-5	TRBD2	CASSDLDGTSGGARETQYF	TGTGCCAGCAGCGACCTCGATGGGACTAGCGGGGGGGCCAGAGAGACCCAGTACTTC
.	TRBV23-1	TRBJ2-3	TRBD1	CASRKTGLGARDDTQYF	TGCGCCAGCAGGAAGACAGGGCTAGGGGCCCGGGATGATACGCAGTATTTT
.	TRBV24-1	TRBJ2-2	TRBD2	CATSDLSTSGNTGELFF	TGTGCCACCAGTGATTTGAGTACTAGCGGCAACACCGGGGAGCTGTTTTTT
.	TRBV2	TRBJ1-6	.	CASSQTYFNSPLHF	TGTGCCAGCAGCCAGACTTATTTTAATTCACCCCTCCACTTT
.	TRBV11-2	TRBJ2-7	TRBD2	CASSPSGDRPYEQYF	TGTGCCAGCAGCCCTAGCGGGGACAGACCCTACGAGCAGTACTTC
.	TRBV29-1	TRBJ2-3	TRBD2	CSVESLDGGDTQYF	TGCAGCGTTGAGAGCCTGGACGGGGGGGATACGCAGTATTTT
.	TRBV30	TRBJ2-3	.	CAWSGLRRGDTQYF	TGTGCCTGGAGTGGATTAAGACGGGGGGATACGCAGTATTTT
.	TRBV10-2	TRBJ2-7	TRBD1	CASGTEEVYEQYF	TGCGCCAGCGGGACAGAAGAAGTTTACGAGCAGTACTTC
.	TRBV6-5	TRBJ2-7	TRBD1	CASRSPGGKPYEQYF	TGTGCCAGCCGATCCCCAGGGGGAAAACCTTACGAGCAGTACTTC
once	TRBV5-1	TRBJ1-2	.	CASSTLLTYGYTF	TGCGCCAGCAGCACCCTACTTACTTATGGCTACACCTTC
.	TRBV5-1	TRBJ1-1	.	CASSFKAGLQAFF	TGCGCCAGCAGCTTTAAGGCAGGGCTTCAAGCTTTCTTT
.	TRBV27	TRBJ1-2	TRBD1	CASSLSGTGRYGYTF	TGTGCCAGCAGTTTATCCGGGACAGGGAGATATGGCTACACCTTC
.	TRBV4-3	TRBJ2-7	.	CASSQDLTGRDEQYF	TGCGCCAGCAGCCAAGATCTTACAGGGCGCGACGAGCAGTACTTC
.	TRBV6-5	TRBJ1-1	.	CASSYSRQGNTEAFF	TGTGCCAGCAGTTACTCGAGGCAGGGGAACACTGAAGCTTTCTTT
once	TRBV21-1	TRBJ2-3	.	CASRMGGSTDTQYF	TGTGCCAGCAGAATGGGGGGAAGCACAGATACGCAGTATTTT
.	TRBV9	TRBJ1-2	TRBD1	CASSPRDRGTTLYGYTF	TGTGCCAGCAGCCCCAGGGACAGGGGGACAACCCTCTATGGCTACACCTTC
.	TRBV7-2	TRBJ1-2	.	CASSLGQGGGYTF	TGTGCCAGCAGCTTAGGGCAGGGTGGCGGCTACACCTTC
.	TRBV25-1	TRBJ1-1	.	CASSGGLGVGTEAFF	TGTGCCAGCAGTGGGGGGCTTGGGGTGGGGACTGAAGCTTTCTTT
.	TRBV3-1/TRBV3-2	TRBJ2-5	.	CASSPQTVQETQYF	TGTGCCAGCAGCCCCCAAACAGTACAAGAGACCCAGTACTTC
.	TRBV5-1	TRBJ2-2	.	CASSKDKNTGELFF	TGCGCCAGCAGTAAGGACAAGAACACCGGGGAGCTGTTTTTT
.	TRBV27	TRBJ2-4	.	CASSLGLSLAKNIQYF	TGTGCCAGCAGTTTAGGCTTATCTCTAGCCAAAAACATTCAGTACTTC
.	TRBV6-5	TRBJ2-5	.	CASSYGAGLSETQYF	TGTGCCAGCAGTTACGGCGCGGGGCTTTCTGAGACCCAGTACTTC
.	TRBV15	TRBJ2-7	TRBD1	CATSGTGTGEHEQYF	TGTGCCACCAGCGGGACCGGGACAGGGGAGCACGAGCAGTACTTC
once	TRBV5-5	TRBJ1-2	TRBD1	CASSMGGGQGASGYTF	TGTGCCAGCAGCATGGGCGGTGGACAGGGGGCGAGTGGCTACACCTTC
.	TRBV5-1	TRBJ2-5	TRBD2	CASSFLAGVQETQYF	TGCGCCAGCAGCTTCTTGGCGGGGGTCCAAGAGACCCAGTACTTC
.	TRBV3-1/TRBV3-2	TRBJ2-3	.	CASSLRRLSRPDTQYF	TGTGCCAGCAGCCTAAGGAGACTAAGTCGGCCAGATACGCAGTATTTT
few	TRBV14	TRBJ1-6	.	CASSQVRLTGNSPLHF	TGTGCCAGCAGCCAAGTTAGGTTGACAGGAAATTCACCCCTCCACTTT
once	TRBV7-2	TRBJ2-2	.	CASSSTGQNTGELFF	TGTGCCAGCAGCTCTACAGGCCAGAACACCGGGGAGCTGTTTTTT
.	TRBV5-1	TRBJ2-2	.	CASSPTSPWDMTFTGELFF	TGCGCCAGCAGCCCGACCTCCCCTTGGGACATGACATTCACCGGGGAGCTGTTTTTT
.	TRBV5-4	TRBJ2-2	.	CASSLRGSVTGELFF	TGTGCCAGCAGCTTGAGGGGGTCGGTCACCGGGGAGCTGTTTTTT
.	TRBV4-3	TRBJ2-2	.	CASSQVGGADTGELFF	TGCGCCAGCAGCCAAGTAGGGGGGGCGGACACCGGGGAGCTGTTTTTT
.	TRBV25-1	TRBJ2-4	TRBD2	CASSAVGGRIQYF	TGTGCCAGCAGTGCCGTGGGGGGGAGGATTCAGTACTTC
.	TRBV19	TRBJ1-1	.	CASSKTPGDTEAFF	TGTGCCAGTAGTAAAACCCCGGGAGACACTGAAGCTTTCTTT
.	TRBV5-4	TRBJ2-3	.	CASSYQIAASTDTQYF	TGTGCCAGCAGCTATCAAATAGCGGCTAGCACAGATACGCAGTATTTT